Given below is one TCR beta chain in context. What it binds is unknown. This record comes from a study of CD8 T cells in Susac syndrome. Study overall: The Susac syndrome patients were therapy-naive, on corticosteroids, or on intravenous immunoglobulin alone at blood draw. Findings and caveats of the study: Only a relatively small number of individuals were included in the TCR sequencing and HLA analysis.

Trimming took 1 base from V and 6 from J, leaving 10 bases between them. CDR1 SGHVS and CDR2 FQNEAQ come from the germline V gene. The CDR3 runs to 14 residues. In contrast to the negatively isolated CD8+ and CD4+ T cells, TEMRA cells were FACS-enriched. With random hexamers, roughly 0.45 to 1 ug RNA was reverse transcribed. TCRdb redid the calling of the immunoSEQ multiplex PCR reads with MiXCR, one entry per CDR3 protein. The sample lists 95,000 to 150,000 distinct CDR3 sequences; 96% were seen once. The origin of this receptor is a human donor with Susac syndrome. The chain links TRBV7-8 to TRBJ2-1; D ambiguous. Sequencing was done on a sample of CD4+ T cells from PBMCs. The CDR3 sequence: CASSLDPLGNEQFF. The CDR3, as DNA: TGTGCCAGCAGCTTAGACCCCTTAGGCAATGAGCAGTTCTTC.